This record covers a single T cell receptor (beta chain). Its antigen is undetermined. The entry originates in a study of OX40 agonist ivuxolimab in advanced cancers. The wider study: Intravenous ivuxolimab was administered to patients every 2 weeks at 0.01 to 10 mg/kg. Enrolled patients in dose escalation had cancers that were hepatocellular carcinoma, melanoma, renal cell or head and neck cancer. Participants, 75% to 85% male, averaged roughly 60 years of age, ranging from roughly 23 to 80. Study results and limitations: On average, CD8+ T cells showed a greater number of expanded clones than CD4+.

The V segment lost 3 bases and the J segment 6 bases; nucleotides outside the gene matches: 13. Per the germline V gene, CDR1 is SNHLY and CDR2 is FYNNEI. The CDR3 is made up of 16 amino acids. Repertoires were generated with immunoSEQ multiplex PCR, while TCRdb's copy carries only in-frame clones and drops some. The table records over 80,000 clones, around nine tenths of them present only once. This sample comprised CD4+ or CD8+ T cells sorted from blood, obtained in a trial of the OX40 agonist ivuxolimab. This sequence originates from an adult with an advanced solid tumor such as melanoma, head and neck, liver or kidney cancer. The chain combines TRBV2 with TRBJ2-7, with 8 bases aligning to TRBD2. The CDR3 DNA reads TGTGCCAGCAGTGACAGCAGAAGAATAGCGGGAAGCGAGCAGTACTTC. Translated, it gives CASSDSRRIAGSEQYF.